The clone carrying this T cell receptor (beta chain) was detected many times. The sample belongs to a study of T cells in Graves' hyperthyroidism and ophthalmopathy. Germline V CDR1 and CDR2: SGHNT, YENEEA. This CDR3 comprises 18 residues. V gave up 0 bases and J gave up 4 bases; unmatched junction bases: 12. From RNA transcripts, TCR beta CDR3 regions were amplified. A first-round RT-PCR of the TCR CDR3 used the HTBI primer set. TCRdb itself ran the multiplex PCR reads through MiXCR, one entry per CDR3 protein. Seen here are roughly 380,000 distinct CDR3 sequences, approximately 15% observed once, and the top ten hold 11%.

Sequencing input: blood. The V gene is TRBV11-3, the J gene TRBJ2-5, with 9 positions matching TRBD2. The TCR was taken from a woman between 55 and 75 years old with Graves' hyperthyroidism. CDR3 bases: TGTGCCAGCAGCTTAGATGGTCTAGCGGGAATTTGGGGAGAGACCCAGTACTTC. Its translation: CASSLDGLAGIWGETQYF.